There are a few counts of the clone carrying this T cell receptor beta chain. The PCR had 60 Vbeta and 13 Jbeta primers. Sequencing was performed with immunoSEQ multiplex PCR; in TCRdb, only in-frame clones are kept and a portion is missing. The data contain 100,000 or so clones, around 72% of them seen just once; the ten biggest clones take up less than 2.5%. This specimen belongs to a study of cytomegalovirus exposure and HLA in healthy donors. V lost 4 bases and J lost 8, with 19 bases in between. The CDR3 contains 15 residues. In germline, CDR1 is SGHRS, CDR2 YFSETQ. V gene TRBV5-1 combines with J gene TRBJ2-1, with a weak D call TRBD1 (6 bases). The sequencing sample was made of PBMCs. This TCR came from a man aged 30-40 years in good health and CMV-seronegative. CDR3 amino acids: CASSQGKRRMDEQFF. CDR3 DNA sequence: TGCGCCAGCAGCCAGGGGAAAAGGAGAATGGATGAGCAGTTCTTC.